This TCR beta chain was retrieved from a study of blood T cell repertoires in COVID-19. Only in-frame clones appear in the TCRdb table, and some are missing; sequencing was by immunoSEQ multiplex PCR. The data hold approximately 210,000 clones, with around 95% observed a single time. Germline V CDR1 and CDR2: MNHNY, SVGAGI (reference sequence). This CDR3 spans 15 amino acids. Trimming cost V 0 bases and J 6 bases; bases outside gene matches: 8. Material: peripheral blood. The TCR originated in a young man with COVID-19, enrolled during active disease. V usage is TRBV6-6 and J usage is TRBJ2-7, with 7 bases identical to TRBD1. The CDR3 protein is CASSYSYDRDPEQYF. The CDR3 DNA sequence: TGTGCCAGCAGTTACTCGTACGACAGGGACCCCGAGCAGTACTTC.